This passage covers 13 T cell receptor beta chains from one sample sequenced in a study of T cells in Graves' hyperthyroidism and ophthalmopathy. Template material for amplifying TCR beta CDR3 regions consisted of RNA transcripts. First-round RT-PCR targeting the TCR CDR3 was performed with the HTBI primer set. TCRdb used MiXCR to reprocess the multiplex PCR reads, holding one entry per CDR3 protein. The table has a few hundred thousand distinct CDR3 sequences, 15% to 17% seen once. The sequenced sample was blood. Receptor source: a woman aged 18-35 years with Graves' hyperthyroidism.

In its sample, this clonotype was seen many times. This chain joins TRBV27 and TRBJ2-1; 14 bases fit TRBD2. The CDR3 runs 15 residues. V lost 2 bases, J lost 6 bases, and 0 bases stayed unmatched. Germline values: CDR1 MNHEY, CDR2 SMNVEV (reference sequence). The CDR3 DNA is TGTGCCAGCAGTTTAGGGACTAGCGGGGGCAATGAGCAGTTCTTC. The encoded protein is CASSLGTSGGNEQFF.

With respect to this clonotype: The DNA is left out, because the CDR3 cannot be placed on it with certainty; the CDR3 is given as TCRdb lists it. V usage is TRBV7-9 and J usage is TRBJ2-1; the DNA was not used to check the table's D call, TRBD1. 12 amino acids form the CDR3, both terminal residues included. CDR1 and CDR2 from the germline V gene are SEHNR and FQNEAQ (reference sequence). CDR3 region: CASSVGSGTPFF.

This clonotype has ten or more counts. The chain uses TRBV2 and TRBJ2-5; 11 bases map to TRBD2. The J segment lost 2 bases and the V segment lost 5 bases, leaving 7 bases of the junction unmatched. CDR1 is SNHLY and CDR2 is FYNNEI in the germline V gene. The CDR3 covers 16 residues. The CDR3 spells CASSSGLAGRQETQYF. The CDR3 DNA follows: TGTGCCAGCAGTTCTGGACTAGCGGGCAGACAAGAGACCCAGTACTTC.

The sample holds a few counts of this clonotype. The chain recombines TRBV20-1 with TRBJ1-5; D not certain. This CDR3 is built from 13 residues. V gave up 5 bases and J gave up 4 bases, with 12 bases separating them. The V gene's germline CDR1 is DFQATT and CDR2 SNEGSKA (reference sequence). DNA of the CDR3: TGCAGTGCTGGAGGCCGGGAAAATCAGCCCCAGCATTTT. Residues: CSAGGRENQPQHF.

This clonotype was recorded many times. This chain links TRBV7-9 with TRBJ2-7, with D uncertain. The germline gives CDR1 SEHNR, CDR2 FQNEAQ (reference sequence). CDR3 length equals 15 residues. The V end lost 0 bases, the J end lost 1 base, and 10 bases lay between the germline ends. The CDR3 reads CASSLADGFSYEQYF. The CDR3, as DNA: TGTGCCAGCAGCTTAGCCGATGGCTTTTCCTACGAGCAGTACTTC.

This clonotype was recorded a few times. The genes are TRBV15 and TRBJ2-1, with D unresolved. Germline V gene lookup returns CDR1 LNHNV and CDR2 YYDKDF (reference sequence). The CDR3 has 12 amino acids. Trimming removed 6 bases from V and 5 bases from J, with 8 bases in between. CDR3 bases: TGTGCCACCAGTAACACGAACAATGAGCAGTTCTTC. Its translation is CATSNTNNEQFF.

This clonotype showed up many times. The V call is TRBV18, the J call TRBJ2-1; a possible D gene is TRBD2 (5 bases). This CDR3 contains 15 residues. Germline loops: CDR1 KGHSH, CDR2 LQKENI. Trimming shortened V by 3 bases and J by 1 base, and 10 bases separated the two germline ends. This CDR3 is CASSPRRESYNEQFF. CDR3 bases: TGTGCCAGCTCACCCCGACGGGAATCCTACAATGAGCAGTTCTTC.

This clonotype was observed a few times. The chain carries TRBV20-1 and TRBJ2-7, with D uncertain. Deletions cut 3 bases from V and 1 base from J, with 13 bases between. The CDR3 runs 14 residues. CDR1 and CDR2 (germline): DFQATT, SNEGSKA (reference sequence). The CDR3 is CSASPRYISYEQYF. CDR3 sequence (DNA): TGCAGTGCTAGTCCCAGGTATATTTCCTACGAGCAGTACTTC.

Here the CDR3 reads CASSHRLGGRGDTQYF. CDR3 DNA: TGTGCCAGCAGCCACCGTCTTGGGGGACGGGGAGATACGCAGTATTTT. The chain joins TRBV7-2 to TRBJ2-3; D possibly matches TRBD1 or TRBD2 (5 bases each). The germline gives CDR1 SGHTA, CDR2 FQGNSA. V was shortened by 5 bases and J by 5 bases, with 20 bases between the two germline ends. This CDR3 contains 16 residues. Drawing the rest from reference TRBV7-2 and TRBJ2-3, the complete variable domain is GAGVSQSPSNKVTEKGKDVELRCDPISGHTALYWYRQSLGQGLEFLIYFQGNSAPDKSGLPSDRFSAERTGGSVSTLTIQRTQQEDSAVYLCASSHRLGGRGDTQYFGPGTRLTVL.

A remark on this clonotype: A much larger clone lies a single base off, so this may be a read error. The chain couples TRBV3-1 to TRBJ2-1, with 12 bases identical to TRBD2. Germline V gene lookup returns CDR1 LGHDT and CDR2 YNNKEL (reference sequence). The CDR3 is 17 residues long. CDR3 in DNA: TGTGCCGGCAGCCAAGAGGCTAGCGGGAGGGCTCGGGATGAGCAGTTCTTC. Translation: CAGSQEASGRARDEQFF.

This clonotype was found many times. This chain connects TRBV20-1 to TRBJ2-7; D may correspond to TRBD1 or TRBD2 (5 bases each). The V end was cut by 3 bases, the J end by 1 base, with 13 bases between. The CDR3 contains 14 residues. Germline V gene sequence: CDR1 DFQATT, CDR2 SNEGSKA (reference sequence). The CDR3 sequence is CSASTGRRSYEQYF. The CDR3 DNA is TGCAGTGCTAGTACGGGACGGAGATCCTACGAGCAGTACTTC.

The gene calls are TRBV19 and TRBJ2-7; tentative D call: TRBD1 (6 bases). CDR3 length equals 14 residues. V was trimmed by 4 bases and J by 6 bases, leaving 16 bases between them. Per the germline V gene, CDR1 is LNHDA and CDR2 is SQIVND (reference sequence). The CDR3 DNA reads as TGTGCCAGTAGTAACCAATACTCAGGGGTCGAGCAGTACTTC. Amino acids: CASSNQYSGVEQYF.

This clonotype was counted at least ten times. The chain uses TRBV28 and TRBJ1-2; D gene uncertain. Germline V gene lookup returns CDR1 MDHEN and CDR2 SYDVKM. V lost 4 bases and J lost 2, with 11 bases in between. The CDR3 is 14 residues long. CDR3 in amino acids: CASSSPGENYGYTF. The CDR3 coding sequence is TGTGCCAGCAGTTCCCCTGGGGAGAACTATGGCTACACCTTC.